This T cell receptor beta chain comes out of a study of blood T cell repertoires in COVID-19. Background on the study: Whether acute or convalescent, the COVID-19 samples came from the United States, Italy and Spain. Sources were T cells, B-cell-depleted T cells, or PBMCs; the material itself was cDNA or gDNA.

Here immunoSEQ multiplex PCR was the method, and the copy in TCRdb shows in-frame clones only, minus some. Here the sample spans approximately 20,000 clones, 65% to 90% being singletons. The germline gives CDR1 KGHDR, CDR2 SFDVKD. Trimming removed 7 bases from V and 5 bases from J, with 9 bases in between. The CDR3 is 12 amino acids. Input material: peripheral blood. The clonotype originates from a man between 65 and 85 years old with acute or convalescent COVID-19. The rearrangement uses TRBV24-1 and TRBJ2-3; D gene ambiguous. CDR3 amino acids: CATSQSKDTQYF. The CDR3 bases are TGTGCCACCAGCCAGTCAAAAGATACGCAGTATTTT.